This T cell receptor (beta chain) was identified in a study of OX40 agonist ivuxolimab in advanced cancers. With regard to the full study: The costimulatory receptor OX40 (CD134) was targeted by ivuxolimab, a fully human IgG2 agonistic monoclonal antibody. Intravenous ivuxolimab was administered to patients every 2 weeks at six dose levels: 0.01, 0.1, 0.3, 1.5, 3 and 10 mg/kg. Among the roughly 52 dose-escalation patients, about 20 had hepatocellular carcinoma, around 15 melanoma, 9 renal cell carcinoma and 9 head and neck cancer. A male proportion of 75% to 85% and a mean age of roughly 55 years, ranging from 23 to 79, were recorded for the dose-escalation cohort. Patients were allowed to have had prior anti-PD-1, anti-PD-L1 or anti-CTLA-4 therapy, and approximately 40% of the dose-escalation patients had previously received checkpoint inhibitors. Three dose-escalation patients achieved partial responses, one with hepatocellular carcinoma and two with cutaneous melanoma. Peripheral TCRbeta sequencing aimed to test whether ivuxolimab altered TCR sequence diversity and caused clonal T-cell expansion. The paper describes the monotherapy dose-escalation part (N = 52 patients) of the phase I trial of ivuxolimab. What the authors observed across the whole study: In the 0.1-3.0 mg/kg groups, partial responders were among the patients with the lowest normalized peripheral clonal expansion, particularly in CD8+ T cells. Which antigens the clonally expanded peripheral T cells were specific for was not determined. After ivuxolimab, expanded clones were on average more numerous among CD8+ T cells than among CD4+ T cells. At doses of 0.1 to 3.0 mg/kg, clonal expansion of both CD4+ and CD8+ blood T cells was observed from baseline to week 6. Low levels of normalized T-cell clonal expansion were also shown by some nonresponding patients.

Patients with autoimmune disease history or receiving systemic immunosuppression were excluded from the trial. Peripheral blood for TCR sequencing was collected from all dose cohorts at baseline, on cycle 4 day 1, and on cycle 7 day 1. Samples were obtained from an open-label, multicenter, first-in-human phase I dose-escalation trial of ivuxolimab. Adults with locally advanced or metastatic melanoma, renal cell carcinoma, hepatocellular carcinoma or head and neck squamous cell carcinoma were enrolled in the trial. Before TCR sequencing, CD4+ and CD8+ T cells were separately sorted from peripheral blood. To sequence the TCRbeta CDR3 region, genomic DNA was isolated from the sorted cells. The immunoSEQ Assay was used for sequencing of TCRbeta CDR3 regions. Not all clones reach the TCRdb copy of this immuneACCESS table, which keeps in-frame sequences only. Checked studies attribute under half of the gap to unresolved V genes and leave the rest unexplained. For this sample the table gives under 50,000 clones, of which approximately 80% were detected only once. The ten largest account for 5% to 6% of the sample.

There are a few counts of this clone. Its antigen is not yet known. No base quality values were provided; no much bigger clone lies one nucleotide off. The material was CD4+ or CD8+ T cells sorted from blood, obtained in a trial of the OX40 agonist ivuxolimab. This clonotype originated in an adult with an advanced solid tumor such as melanoma, head and neck, liver or kidney cancer.

CDR3 protein: CATSRRDLGQGEKGNYGYTF. The bases are TGTGCCACCAGCAGAAGAGATTTGGGGCAGGGGGAGAAGGGAAACTATGGCTACACCTTC. Here the chain combines TRBV15 and TRBJ1-2, and TRBD1 aligns with 7 junction nucleotides. Trimming removed 2 bases from V and 2 bases from J; the gene matches leave 20 bases unexplained. Based on the germline V gene (reference sequence), the CDR1 and CDR2 sequences are LNHNV and YYDKDF. The CDR3, cysteine through phenylalanine, is 20 amino acids long. The DNA shown is the 60-base CDR3, in frame from base 1.